The 15 T cell receptor beta chains listed next were all sequenced from one sample in a study of memory CD4+ T cells and cytomegalovirus serostatus. Single viable CD3+CD4+CD8-CD45RO+ cells were sorted as the memory CD4+ T cells. Clones were sequenced by immunoSEQ multiplex PCR, and TCRdb holds only the in-frame ones, with some missing. This table has about 57,000 clones, 70% to 80% appearing once. The sequenced sample consisted of memory CD4+ T cells from blood. The receptors shown here come from an adult in good health and CMV-seronegative.

The rearrangement links TRBV5-1 to TRBJ2-5; 14 nucleotides agree with TRBD2. The germline V gene has CDR1 SGHRS and CDR2 YFSETQ. Trimming cost V 2 bases and J 3 bases; bases outside gene matches: 6. This CDR3 is 17 amino acids long. The CDR3 DNA sequence: TGCGCCAGCAGCTTAGGAATGACTAGCGGGGGGGAAGAGACCCAGTACTTC. This codes for CASSLGMTSGGEETQYF.

This chain joins TRBV13 and TRBJ2-5; 7 bases agree with TRBD1. Per the germline V gene, CDR1 is PRHDT and CDR2 is FYEKMQ (reference sequence). CDR3 length equals 14 residues. Trimming cost V 5 bases and J 5 bases; bases outside gene matches: 8. The CDR3: CASSLDRVEETQYF. CDR3 DNA sequence: TGTGCCAGCAGCCTCGACAGGGTAGAGGAGACCCAGTACTTC.

This chain connects TRBV29-1 to TRBJ1-5, with D perhaps matching TRBD1 (6 bases). Trimming cost V 4 bases and J 4 bases, with 8 bases left between them. The CDR3 totals 12 residues. Germline assignment: CDR1 SQVTM and CDR2 ANQGSEA. The CDR3 coding sequence is TGCAGCGTTGGGACAGCAAATCAGCCCCAGCATTTT. It encodes CSVGTANQPQHF.

The chain is built from TRBV7-9 and TRBJ2-6; perhaps TRBD1 as D (5 bases). The CDR3 has 18 residues. Trimming pared 5 bases from V and 0 bases from J, leaving 17 bases between. Germline V gives CDR1 SEHNR, CDR2 FQNEAQ (reference sequence). Here the CDR3 reads CASSPPPRQSSGANVLTF. CDR3 nucleotides: TGTGCCAGCAGCCCCCCCCCTCGACAGAGCTCTGGGGCCAACGTCCTGACTTTC.

V is TRBV4-1 and J is TRBJ2-7; 16 bases map to TRBD2. Trimming at V came to 7 bases and at J to 4 bases, leaving 4 bases not matched to a gene. Germline CDR1 reads MGHRA; CDR2 reads YSYEKL. This CDR3 contains 15 residues. DNA for the CDR3: TGCGCCAGCACCCAGGGACTAGCGGGAGGGTACGAGCAGTACTTC. Amino acid sequence: CASTQGLAGGYEQYF.

V gene TRBV7-6 combines with J gene TRBJ2-7; possible D gene TRBD1, 6 bases. Per the germline V gene, CDR1 is SGHVS and CDR2 is FNYEAQ. Trimming pared 0 bases from V and 4 bases from J, leaving 7 bases between. This CDR3 comprises 13 residues. The CDR3 reads CASSLAQGYEQYF. CDR3 coding DNA: TGTGCCAGCAGCTTAGCACAGGGTTACGAGCAGTACTTC.

The chain employs TRBV12-5 and TRBJ2-1; weak D call: TRBD2 (6 bases). The V gene lost 4 bases and the J gene lost 3 bases, with 16 bases spanning the gap. This CDR3 is built from 16 residues. Germline CDR1 LGHNT, CDR2 FRNRAP. The CDR3, as DNA: TGTGCTAGTGGTTCCCAGGTCCTCGGGGGCTACAATGAGCAGTTCTTC. Protein sequence: CASGSQVLGGYNEQFF.

This clone was observed a few times. The chain links TRBV7-9 to TRBJ2-1; 8 nucleotides line up with TRBD2. With 3 bases clipped from V and 4 bases from J, the junction kept 5 bases outside the gene matches. This CDR3 has 15 amino acids. From germline, CDR1 is SEHNR and CDR2 FQNEAQ (reference sequence). The chain's CDR3 is CASSFRGGLYNEQFF. CDR3 in DNA: TGTGCCAGCAGCTTTCGGGGGGGCTTGTACAATGAGCAGTTCTTC.

The rearrangement links TRBV6-1 to TRBJ1-3; D possibly corresponds to TRBD1 (6 bases). The CDR3 is 14 amino acids. Germline-derived CDR1 and CDR2 are MNHNS and SASEGT. The germline V and J ends were trimmed by 2 bases and 4 bases, with 9 bases remaining between them. CDR3 loop: CASSEPGTGNTIYF. The CDR3 DNA is TGTGCCAGCAGTGAACCAGGGACAGGAAACACCATATATTTT.

The gene calls are TRBV12-5 and TRBJ1-2, with no clear D. V gave up 2 bases and J gave up 5 bases, with 12 bases separating them. Germline values: CDR1 LGHNT, CDR2 FRNRAP. This CDR3 region has 14 residues. The CDR3 DNA reads TGTGCTAGTGGTTTGCAACCGTCGACATATGGCTACACCTTC. Translation gives CASGLQPSTYGYTF. The whole variable domain, remainder taken from reference TRBV12-5 and TRBJ1-2, is DARVTQTPRHKVTEMGQEVTMRCQPILGHNTVFWYRQTMMQGLELLAYFRNRAPLDDSGMPKDRFSAEMPDATLATLKIQPSEPRDSAVYFCASGLQPSTYGYTFGSGTRLTVV.

The rearrangement uses TRBV5-6 and TRBJ2-1, with 7 bases that match TRBD1. The germline V gene has CDR1 SGHDT and CDR2 YYEEEE. The J segment lost 10 bases and the V segment lost 4 bases, leaving 2 bases of the junction unmatched. This CDR3 has 11 amino acids. The CDR3 spells CASSRQGEQFF. The CDR3 DNA sequence: TGTGCCAGCAGCCGACAGGGAGAGCAGTTCTTC. Full variable domain (outside the CDR3, taken from reference TRBV5-6 and TRBJ2-1): DAGVTQSPTHLIKTRGQQVTLRCSPKSGHDTVSWYQQALGQGPQFIFQYYEEEERQRGNFPDRFSGHQFPNYSSELNVNALLLGDSALYLCASSRQGEQFFGPGTRLTVL.

This clone was seen more than once but under ten times. This chain connects TRBV5-6 to TRBJ1-4, with D perhaps TRBD1 (6 bases). The V gene lost 4 bases and the J gene lost 0 bases, with 10 bases spanning the gap. Germline lookup yields CDR1 SGHDT and CDR2 YYEEEE. The CDR3 covers 15 residues. Here the CDR3 DNA reads TGTGCCAGCAGCCTCGGACAGACAACTAATGAAAAACTGTTTTTT. As protein: CASSLGQTTNEKLFF.

The chain recombines TRBV5-5 with TRBJ1-3, with D hard to call. Germline CDR1 reads SGHKS; CDR2 reads YYEKEE (reference sequence). CDR3 length: 14 residues. Trimming took off 4 bases at V and 0 bases at J, with 8 bases between the two ends. DNA for the CDR3: TGTGCCAGCAGCACCGTGAGCTCTGGAAACACCATATATTTT. Encoded protein: CASSTVSSGNTIYF.

The CDR3 nucleotides are TGTGCCAGCAGCTTAAAATACGCAGAACTGTTTTTT. Protein sequence: CASSLKYAELFF. The genes are TRBV11-2 and TRBJ1-4, with no clear D. This CDR3 comprises 12 residues. Germline V gene data show CDR1 as SGHAT and CDR2 as FQNNGV. Trimming cost V 2 bases and J 12 bases, with 10 bases left between them.

On this clone: Different DNA sequences within this sample yield the same CDR3. This chain connects TRBV7-9 to TRBJ1-4; a weak D match, TRBD1 (6 bases). Germline CDR1 and CDR2: SEHNR and FQNEAQ (reference sequence). Trimming removed 1 base from V and 1 base from J, with 7 bases in between. The CDR3 loop spans 15 amino acids. The CDR3 bases are TGTGCCAGCAGCTTAGAGACAGGAACTAATGAAAAACTGTTTTTT. Amino acids: CASSLETGTNEKLFF.